These T cell receptor beta chains were read from a single sample in a study of cytomegalovirus exposure and HLA in healthy donors. Clones were read by immunoSEQ multiplex PCR, and TCRdb kept only the in-frame ones, dropping some. The sample holds around 80,000 clones. The material sequenced was PBMCs. These receptor sequences come from a boy younger than 18 in good health and CMV-seronegative. CDR3s include the opening cysteine and the closing phenylalanine or tryptophan. Each record gives: J gene, V gene, D gene, CDR3 protein, CDR3 DNA. A D gene is named only where the DNA matches it firmly.

J: TRBJ2-3; V: TRBV9; D: NA; CDR3: CASSVRGDTQYF; DNA: TGTGCCAGCAGCGTACGGGGAGATACGCAGTATTTT
J: TRBJ2-3; V: TRBV18; D: NA; CDR3: CANSLSRHSDTQYF; DNA: TGTGCCAACTCGCTCAGCAGGCATTCAGATACGCAGTATTTT
J: TRBJ1-1; V: TRBV30; D: TRBD1; CDR3: CAGSPKDRRHTEAFF; DNA: TGTGCCGGGAGTCCCAAGGACAGGCGACACACTGAAGCTTTCTTT
J: TRBJ1-2; V: TRBV10-3; D: NA; CDR3: CAISGRLFGDYGYTF; DNA: TGTGCCATCAGTGGTCGACTATTCGGGGACTATGGCTACACCTTC
J: TRBJ1-2; V: TRBV15; D: NA; CDR3: CATSREAGANYGYTF; DNA: TGTGCCACCAGCAGAGAGGCAGGGGCCAACTATGGCTACACCTTC
J: TRBJ2-5; V: TRBV18; D: NA; CDR3: CASSPPGSTRQETQYF; DNA: TGTGCCAGCTCACCACCCGGGAGTACTAGACAAGAGACCCAGTACTTC
J: TRBJ1-5; V: TRBV19; D: NA; CDR3: CASSEGFQPQHF; DNA: TGTGCCAGTAGCGAGGGTTTCCAGCCCCAGCATTTT
J: TRBJ1-1; V: TRBV7-2; D: NA; CDR3: CASSLRAGRGGTEAFF; DNA: TGTGCCAGCAGCTTAAGGGCGGGCAGAGGCGGCACTGAAGCTTTCTTT
J: TRBJ1-2; V: TRBV5-1; D: NA; CDR3: CASSLNSGVDGYTF; DNA: TGCGCCAGCAGCCTTAACTCGGGGGTTGATGGCTACACCTTC
J: TRBJ1-1; V: TRBV2; D: NA; CDR3: CASSEARGRNTEAFF; DNA: TGTGCCAGCAGTGAAGCTCGGGGGAGGAACACTGAAGCTTTCTTT
J: TRBJ1-3; V: TRBV4-1; D: NA; CDR3: CASSNTVSGNTIYF; DNA: TGCGCCAGCAGCAATACAGTTTCTGGAAACACCATATATTTT
J: TRBJ2-5; V: TRBV5-4; D: NA; CDR3: CASKSQLASQETQYF; DNA: TGTGCCAGCAAGTCCCAACTAGCCTCACAAGAGACCCAGTACTTC
J: TRBJ1-1; V: TRBV5-4; D: TRBD1; CDR3: CASSRDRTVTEAFF; DNA: TGTGCCAGTAGTAGGGACAGAACAGTAACTGAAGCTTTCTTT
J: TRBJ1-2; V: TRBV7-6; D: NA; CDR3: CASSQTSSYGYTF; DNA: TGTGCCAGCAGCCAGACATCCTCCTATGGCTACACCTTC
J: TRBJ2-5; V: TRBV7-2; D: NA; CDR3: CASSRQTAQETQYF; DNA: TGTGCCAGCAGCCGCCAGACAGCCCAAGAGACCCAGTACTTC
J: TRBJ2-7; V: TRBV5-1; D: NA; CDR3: CASSSGGSQSYEQYF; DNA: TGCGCCAGCAGTTCGGGGGGCAGCCAATCCTACGAGCAGTACTTC
J: TRBJ2-1; V: TRBV10-3; D: NA; CDR3: CAISDNRVAYNEQFF; DNA: TGTGCCATCAGTGATAACAGGGTGGCCTACAATGAGCAGTTCTTC
J: TRBJ2-1; V: TRBV2; D: NA; CDR3: CASRRRTANNLYNEQFF; DNA: TGTGCCAGCAGACGTAGGACAGCCAACAACCTATACAATGAGCAGTTCTTC
J: TRBJ1-2; V: TRBV19; D: NA; CDR3: CASSILLGAAWPGYTF; DNA: TGTGCCAGTAGTATTTTACTTGGGGCAGCTTGGCCTGGCTACACCTTC